This entry lists 11 T cell receptor beta chains sequenced from one sample in a study of cytomegalovirus exposure and HLA in healthy donors. With 60 Vbeta and 13 Jbeta primers, the PCR was carried out. Clones were sequenced by immunoSEQ multiplex PCR, and TCRdb holds only the in-frame ones, with some missing. The repertoire holds 100,000 to 150,000 clones, about 80% seen once, with over 2.5% in the top ten. The specimen sequenced was PBMCs. The source is a male donor in good health and CMV-seronegative.

The genes are TRBV14 and TRBJ1-2; D gene ambiguous. The V gene lost 1 base and the J gene lost 2 bases, with 5 bases spanning the gap. Germline V gene sequence: CDR1 SGHDN, CDR2 FVKESK. This CDR3 is 13 amino acids long. The CDR3 spells CASSQVTNYGYTF. DNA of the CDR3: TGTGCCAGCAGCCAAGTAACAAACTATGGCTACACCTTC.

A few counts support this clone. The V gene is TRBV5-8, the J gene TRBJ1-6; 9 bases agree with TRBD1. The J segment lost 7 bases and the V segment lost 7 bases, leaving 6 bases of the junction unmatched. Per germline, CDR1 SGHTS and CDR2 YDEGEE. The CDR3 has 14 amino acids. The CDR3 bases are TGTGCCAGCTTGGGACAGGGAAGGAATTCACCCCTCCACTTT. Residues: CASLGQGRNSPLHF. Combining the CDR3 with reference TRBV5-8 and TRBJ1-6 gives the whole variable domain EAGVTQSPTHLIKTRGQQATLRCSPISGHTSVYWYQQALGLGLQFLLWYDEGEERNRGNFPPRFSGRQFPNYSSELNVNALELEDSALYLCASLGQGRNSPLHFGNGTRLTVT.

The V call is TRBV5-1, the J call TRBJ2-1, with 8 bases aligning to TRBD2. The CDR3 length is 17 residues. The V and J ends lost 6 bases and 2 bases, in that order; junction bases with no gene match: 13. Per germline, CDR1 SGHRS and CDR2 YFSETQ. The CDR3 protein is CASTFSGGGFPYNEQFF. CDR3 coding DNA: TGCGCCAGCACCTTCTCGGGGGGGGGCTTCCCCTACAATGAGCAGTTCTTC.

The chain uses TRBV27 and TRBJ1-1, with 7 bases that match TRBD1. The germline CDR1 and CDR2 sequences are MNHEY and SMNVEV (reference sequence). This CDR3 comprises 15 residues. After removal of 6 bases from V and 1 base from J, the junction contained 8 bases not matched to a gene. The DNA of the CDR3 is TGTGCCAGCAGCTTCACACGGACAGGGAACACTGAAGCTTTCTTT. Encoded protein: CASSFTRTGNTEAFF.

The V gene is TRBV7-8, the J gene TRBJ2-7; 7 bases line up with TRBD1. This CDR3 spans 14 amino acids. Trimming at V came to 3 bases and at J to 3 bases, leaving 5 bases not matched to a gene. The germline CDR1 and CDR2 sequences are SGHVS and FQNEAQ. In DNA form, the CDR3 reads TGTGCCAGCAGCTTGGCGGACAGGTTCTACGAGCAGTACTTC. Protein: CASSLADRFYEQYF. Using reference TRBV7-8 and TRBJ2-7 for the parts outside the CDR3, the full variable domain is GAGVSQSPRYKVAKRGQDVALRCDPISGHVSLFWYQQALGQGPEFLTYFQNEAQLDKSGLPSDRFFAERPEGSVSTLKIQRTQQEDSAVYLCASSLADRFYEQYFGPGTRLTVT.

J is TRBJ2-3 and V is TRBV7-6; 7 nucleotides match TRBD2. Germline V gives CDR1 SGHVS, CDR2 FNYEAQ. Trimming cost V 5 bases and J 0 bases; bases outside gene matches: 8. This CDR3 comprises 16 residues. CDR3 bases: TGTGCCAGCAGCCTTATGGCGGGAGTGAGCACAGATACGCAGTATTTT. Residues: CASSLMAGVSTDTQYF.

Notes on this clone: The junction shows a germline mismatch at one end, possibly a read error. This chain joins TRBV7-9 and TRBJ2-7; TRBD1 matches at 9 bases. CDR1 is SEHNR and CDR2 is FQNEAQ in the germline V gene (reference sequence). The CDR3 has 16 residues. CDR3 in DNA: TGTTCCAGCAGCTTAGGGACAGGGAGGGGATCCTACGAGCAGTACTTC. Residues: CSSSLGTGRGSYEQYF. Complete variable domain (other parts from reference TRBV7-9 and TRBJ2-7): DTGVSQNPRHKITKRGQNVTFRCDPISEHNRLYWYRQTLGQGPEFLTYFQNEAQLEKSRLLSDRFSAERPKGSFSTLEIQRTEQGDSAMYLCSSSLGTGRGSYEQYFGPGTRLTVT.

The chain uses TRBV5-6 and TRBJ1-3; tentatively, D is TRBD1 (6 bases). V was shortened by 0 bases and J by 4 bases, with 17 bases between the two germline ends. The germline CDR1 and CDR2 sequences are SGHDT and YYEEEE. The CDR3 is made up of 17 amino acids. Here the CDR3 DNA reads TGTGCCAGCAGCTTGGCCTACAGGGAAATTTGGGGAAACACCATATATTTT. Translating gives CASSLAYREIWGNTIYF.

This rearrangement joins TRBV7-6 to TRBJ1-1, with D hard to call. Germline V gene sequence: CDR1 SGHVS, CDR2 FNYEAQ. V was pared by 5 bases and J by 0 bases, with 13 bases between. The CDR3 loop spans 15 amino acids. As DNA, the CDR3 is TGTGCCAGCAGCATCGCCACGTCTATGAACACTGAAGCTTTCTTT. This codes for CASSIATSMNTEAFF.

The J gene is TRBJ2-1, the V gene TRBV19; 11 nucleotides agree with TRBD2. Germline CDR1 LNHDA, CDR2 SQIVND (reference sequence). Trimming cost V 7 bases and J 0 bases; bases outside gene matches: 2. CDR3 size: 15 residues. The CDR3 region has the DNA TGTGCCAGTAAAACTAGCGGGAGCTCCTACAATGAGCAGTTCTTC. Translating gives CASKTSGSSYNEQFF.

This clone was recorded only once. This chain links TRBV29-1 with TRBJ1-1, with D perhaps TRBD1 (5 bases). V lost 6 bases and J 7 bases, leaving 12 bases between the germline ends. CDR1 and CDR2 (germline): SQVTM, ANQGSEA. This CDR3 contains 11 residues. CDR3 sequence: CSVVRQNEAFF. The DNA of the CDR3 is TGCAGCGTAGTAAGACAGAATGAAGCTTTCTTT.